A selection of T cell receptor beta chains follows, all from one sample in a study of PD-1 blockade in classical Hodgkin lymphoma. Assay used: immunoSEQ multiplex PCR; TCRdb lists only in-frame clones, some missing. Counted here are roughly 56,000 clones, around 90% occurring once; the ten biggest clones make up about 8.1%. The sequencing here drew on peripheral blood mononuclear cells (PBMCs), taken before the fourth cycle of nivolumab. Receptor source: a human donor with classical Hodgkin lymphoma. The CDR3 runs from the conserved cysteine through the conserved F or W. D genes are given only for firm matches. Only some rows state a clone size, as once, few, many or a class for expanded clones.

d_gene: TRBD1
j_gene: TRBJ1-3
v_gene: TRBV7-9
abundance: .
CDR3aa: CASSLLQGGGNTIYF
CDR3nt: TGTGCCAGCAGCTTACTCCAGGGGGGAGGAAACACCATATATTTT

d_gene: TRBD1
j_gene: TRBJ2-3
v_gene: TRBV30
abundance: .
CDR3aa: CAWDRVRSDTQYF
CDR3nt: TGTGCCTGGGACAGGGTTCGGTCAGATACGCAGTATTTT

d_gene: .
j_gene: TRBJ2-2
v_gene: TRBV5-4
abundance: .
CDR3aa: CASSPPPGSTGELFF
CDR3nt: TGTGCCAGCAGCCCCCCTCCTGGAAGCACCGGGGAGCTGTTTTTT

d_gene: .
j_gene: TRBJ1-6
v_gene: TRBV18
abundance: .
CDR3aa: CASSPDPGNNSPLHF
CDR3nt: TGTGCCAGCTCACCCGACCCGGGGAATAATTCACCCCTCCACTTT

d_gene: .
j_gene: TRBJ2-3
v_gene: TRBV5-6
abundance: .
CDR3aa: CASSTAGEEVQRNRDTQYF
CDR3nt: TGTGCCAGCAGCACGGCAGGGGAGGAGGTTCAAAGGAATCGGGATACGCAGTATTTT

d_gene: .
j_gene: TRBJ1-5
v_gene: TRBV4-1
abundance: .
CDR3aa: CASSQVVGNSNQPQHF
CDR3nt: TGCGCCAGCAGCCAAGTAGTAGGTAATAGCAATCAGCCCCAGCATTTT

d_gene: .
j_gene: TRBJ2-3
v_gene: TRBV9
abundance: .
CDR3aa: CASSSFLGTDTQYF
CDR3nt: TGTGCCAGCAGCTCATTTCTGGGGACAGATACGCAGTATTTT

d_gene: .
j_gene: TRBJ1-1
v_gene: TRBV5-1
abundance: few
CDR3aa: CASSPWVGQLNTEAFF
CDR3nt: TGCGCCAGCAGCCCTTGGGTGGGGCAGTTGAACACTGAAGCTTTCTTT

d_gene: TRBD1
j_gene: TRBJ1-2
v_gene: TRBV6-5
abundance: .
CDR3aa: CASRLTGGDGYTF
CDR3nt: TGTGCCAGCAGACTGACAGGGGGCGATGGCTACACCTTC

d_gene: TRBD1
j_gene: TRBJ1-4
v_gene: TRBV30
abundance: .
CDR3aa: CAWSPTGTGKLFF
CDR3nt: TGTGCCTGGAGTCCAACAGGGACAGGAAAACTGTTTTTT

d_gene: .
j_gene: TRBJ2-7
v_gene: TRBV28
abundance: .
CDR3aa: CASRPGPAAEQYF
CDR3nt: TGTGCCAGCCGCCCGGGACCTGCAGCCGAGCAGTACTTC

d_gene: .
j_gene: TRBJ2-1
v_gene: TRBV4-1
abundance: .
CDR3aa: CASSHDEGTLYNEQFF
CDR3nt: TGCGCCAGCAGCCATGACGAAGGCACGCTATACAATGAGCAGTTCTTC

d_gene: TRBD2
j_gene: TRBJ2-3
v_gene: TRBV30
abundance: .
CDR3aa: CAWSARRPSGGVSTDTQYF
CDR3nt: TGTGCCTGGAGTGCCAGAAGGCCTAGCGGGGGGGTAAGTACAGATACGCAGTATTTT

d_gene: TRBD1
j_gene: TRBJ2-3
v_gene: TRBV27
abundance: .
CDR3aa: CASSLVGQGEDTQYF
CDR3nt: TGTGCCAGCAGTTTAGTCGGACAGGGTGAAGATACGCAGTATTTT

d_gene: .
j_gene: TRBJ1-1
v_gene: TRBV5-5
abundance: .
CDR3aa: CASSLGALGEAFF
CDR3nt: TGTGCCAGCAGTCTGGGGGCGCTTGGTGAAGCTTTCTTT

d_gene: .
j_gene: TRBJ2-2
v_gene: TRBV7-3
abundance: .
CDR3aa: CASSLNAGSAGELFF
CDR3nt: TGTGCCAGCAGCTTAAATGCGGGGAGCGCCGGGGAGCTGTTTTTT

d_gene: .
j_gene: TRBJ1-5
v_gene: TRBV2
abundance: .
CDR3aa: CASSSQGRDNQPQHF
CDR3nt: TGTGCCAGCAGTTCCCAGGGGAGGGACAATCAGCCCCAGCATTTT

d_gene: .
j_gene: TRBJ2-2
v_gene: TRBV6-6
abundance: .
CDR3aa: CATMGTGGSTGELFF
CDR3nt: TGTGCCACCATGGGCACAGGCGGGTCGACCGGGGAGCTGTTTTTT

d_gene: .
j_gene: TRBJ2-7
v_gene: TRBV29-1
abundance: .
CDR3aa: CSVVSQYPYEQYF
CDR3nt: TGCAGCGTTGTGAGTCAGTACCCCTACGAGCAGTACTTC

d_gene: .
j_gene: TRBJ2-1
v_gene: TRBV5-1
abundance: .
CDR3aa: CASSKLPGDNEQFF
CDR3nt: TGCGCCAGCAGCAAGCTTCCTGGGGACAATGAGCAGTTCTTC

d_gene: .
j_gene: TRBJ1-6
v_gene: TRBV5-8
abundance: .
CDR3aa: CASSLDLSSYNSPLHF
CDR3nt: TGTGCCAGCAGCTTGGACCTCAGCTCCTATAATTCACCCCTCCACTTT

d_gene: .
j_gene: TRBJ2-7
v_gene: TRBV5-1
abundance: .
CDR3aa: CASSPRTAYEQYF
CDR3nt: TGCGCCAGCAGCCCTAGGACAGCCTACGAGCAGTACTTC

d_gene: TRBD1
j_gene: TRBJ2-7
v_gene: TRBV14
abundance: .
CDR3aa: CASSRLRDSITYEQYF
CDR3nt: TGTGCCAGCAGCCGCCTCCGGGACAGCATCACCTACGAGCAGTACTTC

d_gene: .
j_gene: TRBJ1-1
v_gene: TRBV6-6
abundance: once
CDR3aa: CASSYTPKNTEAFF
CDR3nt: TGTGCCAGCAGTTACACCCCGAAAAACACTGAAGCTTTCTTT

d_gene: .
j_gene: TRBJ1-5
v_gene: TRBV6-4
abundance: .
CDR3aa: CASSAFETYQPQHF
CDR3nt: TGTGCCAGCAGTGCCTTCGAGACATATCAGCCCCAGCATTTT

d_gene: .
j_gene: TRBJ2-7
v_gene: TRBV10-1
abundance: .
CDR3aa: CASRGSGVGEQYF
CDR3nt: TGCGCCAGCAGGGGCTCAGGGGTCGGCGAGCAGTACTTC

d_gene: TRBD1
j_gene: TRBJ1-1
v_gene: TRBV2
abundance: once
CDR3aa: CASRDRRNTEAFF
CDR3nt: TGTGCCAGCAGGGACAGGCGGAACACTGAAGCTTTCTTT

d_gene: TRBD1
j_gene: TRBJ1-2
v_gene: TRBV7-9
abundance: .
CDR3aa: CASSQEGQGAFTF
CDR3nt: TGTGCCAGCAGCCAAGAAGGACAGGGGGCGTTCACCTTC

d_gene: TRBD2
j_gene: TRBJ2-5
v_gene: TRBV7-3
abundance: .
CDR3aa: CASSSSGGPETQYF
CDR3nt: TGTGCCAGCAGCTCCTCGGGGGGGCCAGAGACCCAGTACTTC

d_gene: .
j_gene: TRBJ1-2
v_gene: TRBV6-5
abundance: .
CDR3aa: CASSSDSRLGYTF
CDR3nt: TGTGCCAGCAGCTCAGACAGCCGCTTAGGCTACACCTTC

d_gene: .
j_gene: TRBJ1-4
v_gene: TRBV4-1
abundance: once
CDR3aa: CASSQVDNSNEKLFF
CDR3nt: TGCGCCAGCAGCCAAGTGGACAACTCTAATGAAAAACTGTTTTTT

d_gene: TRBD2
j_gene: TRBJ2-3
v_gene: TRBV5-1
abundance: .
CDR3aa: CASSQPLAGSADTQYF
CDR3nt: TGCGCCAGCAGCCAGCCACTAGCGGGGTCGGCAGATACGCAGTATTTT

d_gene: .
j_gene: TRBJ2-5
v_gene: TRBV27
abundance: .
CDR3aa: CATSSGETQYF
CDR3nt: TGTGCCACTTCCTCCGGGGAGACCCAGTACTTC

d_gene: .
j_gene: TRBJ2-2
v_gene: TRBV29-1
abundance: .
CDR3aa: CSVGGNTGELFF
CDR3nt: TGCAGCGTTGGGGGGAACACCGGGGAGCTGTTTTTT

d_gene: .
j_gene: TRBJ1-2
v_gene: TRBV4-1
abundance: .
CDR3aa: CASSQAPRANFDYGYTF
CDR3nt: TGCGCCAGCAGCCAAGCTCCCCGGGCCAACTTCGACTATGGCTACACCTTC

d_gene: .
j_gene: TRBJ2-2
v_gene: TRBV9
abundance: many
CDR3aa: CASSPRKATGELFF
CDR3nt: TGTGCCAGCAGCCCCCGGAAGGCCACCGGGGAGCTGTTTTTT

d_gene: .
j_gene: TRBJ2-3
v_gene: TRBV4-2
abundance: once
CDR3aa: CASSQTKAGSTDTQYF
CDR3nt: TGTGCCAGCAGCCAAACGAAGGCGGGGAGCACAGATACGCAGTATTTT

d_gene: .
j_gene: TRBJ1-6
v_gene: TRBV7-8
abundance: .
CDR3aa: CASSLGSVSIDSPLHF
CDR3nt: TGTGCCAGCAGCTTAGGGTCCGTCTCTATTGATTCACCCCTCCACTTT

d_gene: .
j_gene: TRBJ2-7
v_gene: TRBV6-1
abundance: .
CDR3aa: CASKGGGSPGYEQYF
CDR3nt: TGTGCCAGCAAGGGAGGCGGCTCCCCGGGGTACGAGCAGTACTTC

d_gene: .
j_gene: TRBJ2-6
v_gene: TRBV2
abundance: once
CDR3aa: CASSARRTVGANVLTF
CDR3nt: TGTGCCAGCAGTGCCCGACGGACAGTCGGGGCCAACGTCCTGACTTTC

d_gene: TRBD1
j_gene: TRBJ1-1
v_gene: TRBV30
abundance: few
CDR3aa: CACRDRKNTEAFF
CDR3nt: TGTGCCTGCAGGGACAGAAAGAACACTGAAGCTTTCTTT

d_gene: TRBD2
j_gene: TRBJ2-7
v_gene: TRBV5-1
abundance: .
CDR3aa: CASSLGSGVSYEQYF
CDR3nt: TGCGCCAGCAGCTTGGGTAGCGGGGTGTCCTACGAGCAGTACTTC

d_gene: TRBD1
j_gene: TRBJ1-2
v_gene: TRBV28
abundance: .
CDR3aa: CASTTTSTGGNEGYTF
CDR3nt: TGTGCCAGCACCACCACATCAACAGGGGGCAATGAAGGCTACACCTTC

d_gene: .
j_gene: TRBJ2-3
v_gene: TRBV6-4
abundance: .
CDR3aa: CASILRGGAFSPSTDTQYF
CDR3nt: TGTGCCAGCATTCTGAGAGGCGGGGCCTTCTCACCTAGCACAGATACGCAGTATTTT

d_gene: TRBD1
j_gene: TRBJ2-7
v_gene: TRBV2
abundance: .
CDR3aa: CASRGTGYSYEQYF
CDR3nt: TGTGCCAGCCGGGGGACAGGGTACTCCTACGAGCAGTACTTC

d_gene: .
j_gene: TRBJ1-4
v_gene: TRBV28
abundance: .
CDR3aa: CASSSGRINEKLFF
CDR3nt: TGTGCCAGCAGTTCGGGCAGGATAAATGAAAAACTGTTTTTT

d_gene: .
j_gene: TRBJ1-1
v_gene: TRBV7-9
abundance: .
CDR3aa: CASSFPTAENTEAFF
CDR3nt: TGTGCCAGCAGCTTCCCGACCGCGGAGAACACTGAAGCTTTCTTT

d_gene: TRBD2
j_gene: TRBJ2-3
v_gene: TRBV29-1
abundance: few
CDR3aa: CSVQRDLSRDTQYF
CDR3nt: TGCAGCGTTCAGCGGGACTTAAGCAGGGATACGCAGTATTTT

d_gene: TRBD1
j_gene: TRBJ1-5
v_gene: TRBV5-8
abundance: .
CDR3aa: CASSLGPWDRGRDGQPQHF
CDR3nt: TGTGCCAGCAGCTTGGGGCCTTGGGACAGGGGGCGGGATGGTCAGCCCCAGCATTTT

d_gene: .
j_gene: TRBJ2-7
v_gene: TRBV5-4
abundance: .
CDR3aa: CASSQESSYEQYF
CDR3nt: TGTGCCAGCAGCCAGGAGAGCTCCTACGAGCAGTACTTC

d_gene: .
j_gene: TRBJ1-2
v_gene: TRBV7-6
abundance: .
CDR3aa: CASSAAHYGYTF
CDR3nt: TGTGCCAGCAGCGCGGCCCACTATGGCTACACCTTC

d_gene: .
j_gene: TRBJ2-1
v_gene: TRBV15
abundance: .
CDR3aa: CATSSTSYNEQFF
CDR3nt: TGTGCCACCAGCAGTACATCCTACAATGAGCAGTTCTTC

d_gene: .
j_gene: TRBJ1-2
v_gene: TRBV5-1
abundance: .
CDR3aa: CASSLGHGTEGYTF
CDR3nt: TGCGCCAGCAGCTTGGGTCATGGGACCGAGGGCTACACCTTC

d_gene: .
j_gene: TRBJ1-1
v_gene: TRBV16
abundance: .
CDR3aa: CASSQSWQNTEAFF
CDR3nt: TGTGCCAGCAGCCAATCCTGGCAGAACACTGAAGCTTTCTTT

d_gene: .
j_gene: TRBJ2-3
v_gene: TRBV7-9
abundance: .
CDR3aa: CASSLRGTTDTQYF
CDR3nt: TGTGCCAGCAGCCTCCGGGGTACCACAGATACGCAGTATTTT

d_gene: .
j_gene: TRBJ2-3
v_gene: TRBV7-9
abundance: .
CDR3aa: CASSPPRDTQYF
CDR3nt: TGTGCCAGCAGCCCCCCACGTGATACGCAGTATTTT

d_gene: .
j_gene: TRBJ1-6
v_gene: TRBV7-3
abundance: few
CDR3aa: CASRPGAAESPLHF
CDR3nt: TGTGCCAGCAGGCCCGGGGCGGCTGAGTCACCCCTCCACTTT

d_gene: .
j_gene: TRBJ2-7
v_gene: TRBV7-9
abundance: .
CDR3aa: CASSRDSSSSYEQYF
CDR3nt: TGTGCCAGCAGCCGAGACAGTTCGAGCTCCTACGAGCAGTACTTC

d_gene: .
j_gene: TRBJ1-5
v_gene: TRBV28
abundance: .
CDR3aa: CASSRLGGRGGNQPQHF
CDR3nt: TGTGCCAGCAGCCGCCTCGGGGGTCGGGGGGGAAATCAGCCCCAGCATTTT